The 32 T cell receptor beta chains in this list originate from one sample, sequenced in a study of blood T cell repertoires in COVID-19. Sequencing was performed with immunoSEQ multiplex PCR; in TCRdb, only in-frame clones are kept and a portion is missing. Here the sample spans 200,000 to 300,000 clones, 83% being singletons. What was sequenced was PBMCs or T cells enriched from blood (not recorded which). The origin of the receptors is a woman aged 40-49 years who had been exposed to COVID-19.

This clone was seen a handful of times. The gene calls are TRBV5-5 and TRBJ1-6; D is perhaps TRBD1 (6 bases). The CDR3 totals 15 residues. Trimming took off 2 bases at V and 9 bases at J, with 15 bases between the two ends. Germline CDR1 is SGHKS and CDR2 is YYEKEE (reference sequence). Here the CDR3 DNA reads TGTGCCAGCAGCTTTCTGGGGGCAGACAGTTCACCCCTCCACTTT. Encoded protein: CASSFLGADSSPLHF.

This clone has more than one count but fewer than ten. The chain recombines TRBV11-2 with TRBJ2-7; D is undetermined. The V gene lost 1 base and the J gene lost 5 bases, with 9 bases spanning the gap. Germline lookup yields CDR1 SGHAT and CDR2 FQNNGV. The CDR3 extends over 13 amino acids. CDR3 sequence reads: CASSLGVADEQYF. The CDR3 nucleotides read TGTGCCAGCAGCTTAGGAGTAGCAGACGAGCAGTACTTC.

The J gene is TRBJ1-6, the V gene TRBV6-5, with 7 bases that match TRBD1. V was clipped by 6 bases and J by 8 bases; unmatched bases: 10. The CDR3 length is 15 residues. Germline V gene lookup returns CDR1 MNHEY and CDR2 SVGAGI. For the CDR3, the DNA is TGTGCCAGCAGCCAAGACGGGACAGTTCATTCACCCCTCCACTTT. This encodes CASSQDGTVHSPLHF.

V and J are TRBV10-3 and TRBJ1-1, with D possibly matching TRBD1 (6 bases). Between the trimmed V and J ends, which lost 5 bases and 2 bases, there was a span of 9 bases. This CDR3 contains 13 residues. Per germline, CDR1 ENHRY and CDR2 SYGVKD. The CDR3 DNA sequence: TGTGCCATCAGTTGGACAGATAACACTGAAGCTTTCTTT. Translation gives CAISWTDNTEAFF.

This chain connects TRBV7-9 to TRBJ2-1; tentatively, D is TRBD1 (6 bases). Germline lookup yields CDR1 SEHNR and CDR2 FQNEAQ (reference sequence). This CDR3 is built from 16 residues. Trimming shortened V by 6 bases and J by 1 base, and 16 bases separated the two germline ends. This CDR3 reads CASSGGRGKSYNEQFF. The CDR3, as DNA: TGTGCCAGCAGTGGGGGCAGGGGTAAGTCCTACAATGAGCAGTTCTTC.

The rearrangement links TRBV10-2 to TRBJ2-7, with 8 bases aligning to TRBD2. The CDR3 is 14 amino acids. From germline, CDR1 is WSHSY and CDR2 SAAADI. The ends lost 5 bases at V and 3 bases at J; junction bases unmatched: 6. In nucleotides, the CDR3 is TGCGCCAGCAGTTTGTCGGGGGGGCTCTACGAGCAGTACTTC. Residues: CASSLSGGLYEQYF.

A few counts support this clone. The CDR3 loop reads CASSLGQGLEGNTIYF. The CDR3 DNA reads as TGTGCCAGCAGTTTGGGACAGGGCCTAGAAGGAAACACCATATATTTT. This chain uses TRBV6-5 with TRBJ1-3; 9 bases agree with TRBD1. Germline lookup yields CDR1 MNHEY and CDR2 SVGAGI. V lost 4 bases to trimming and J lost 4 bases; unmatched junction nucleotides: 8. This CDR3 spans 16 amino acids.

CDR3 in amino acids: CASSLPGTSNTGELFF. CDR3 bases: TGTGCCAGCAGCTTACCCGGGACATCCAACACCGGGGAGCTGTTTTTT. The V call is TRBV7-9, the J call TRBJ2-2; the D gene is possibly TRBD1 (6 bases). V shed 2 bases and J shed 2 bases, with 12 bases lying between them. The V gene's germline CDR1 is SEHNR and CDR2 FQNEAQ (reference sequence). The CDR3 extends over 16 amino acids.

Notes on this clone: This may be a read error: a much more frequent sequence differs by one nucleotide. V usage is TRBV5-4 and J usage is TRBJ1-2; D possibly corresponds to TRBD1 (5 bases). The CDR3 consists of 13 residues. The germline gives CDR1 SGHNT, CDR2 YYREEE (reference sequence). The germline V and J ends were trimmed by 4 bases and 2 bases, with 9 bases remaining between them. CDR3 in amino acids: CASSGAGNYGYTF. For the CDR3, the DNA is TGTGCCAGCAGCGGGGCAGGGAACTATGGCTACACCTTC. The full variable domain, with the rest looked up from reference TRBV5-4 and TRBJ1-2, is ETGVTQSPTHLIKTRGQQVTLRCSSQSGHNTVSWYQQALGQGPQFIFQYYREEENGRGNFPPRFSGLQFPNYSSELNVNALELDDSALYLCASSGAGNYGYTFGSGTRLTVV.

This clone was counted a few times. CDR3 residues: CASSAPPGQGVGNSPLHF. CDR3 sequence (DNA): TGTGCCAGCAGTGCCCCCCCGGGACAGGGGGTCGGGAATTCACCCCTCCACTTT. The chain combines TRBV28 with TRBJ1-6; 11 bases line up with TRBD1. This CDR3 contains 18 residues. V gave up 5 bases and J gave up 7 bases; unmatched junction bases: 13. Germline V lookup: CDR1 MDHEN, CDR2 SYDVKM.

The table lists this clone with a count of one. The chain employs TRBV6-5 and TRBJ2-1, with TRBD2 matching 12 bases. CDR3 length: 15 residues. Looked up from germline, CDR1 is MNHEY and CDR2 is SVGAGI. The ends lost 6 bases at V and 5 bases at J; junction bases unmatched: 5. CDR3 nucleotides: TGTGCCAGCAGAGGGCTAGCGGGGGGGAACAATGAGCAGTTCTTC. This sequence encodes CASRGLAGGNNEQFF.

The CDR3 DNA follows: TGTGCCAGTAGTGGAGGGCAGGCTGAAGCTTTCTTT. Its translation: CASSGGQAEAFF. The chain carries TRBV19 and TRBJ1-1; D uncertain. The CDR3 sequence is 12 residues long. From germline, CDR1 is LNHDA and CDR2 SQIVND (reference sequence). V lost 5 bases, J lost 6 bases, and 10 bases lay in between.

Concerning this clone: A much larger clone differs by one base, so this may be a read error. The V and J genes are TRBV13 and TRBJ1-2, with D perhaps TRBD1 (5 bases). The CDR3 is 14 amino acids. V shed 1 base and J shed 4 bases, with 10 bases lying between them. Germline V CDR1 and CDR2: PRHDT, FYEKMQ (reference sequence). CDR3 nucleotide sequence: TGTGCCAGCAGCTTAGAGTCGGGGGGCTATGGCTACACCTTC. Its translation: CASSLESGGYGYTF.

The chain's CDR3 is CASLRGTEAFF. The CDR3 DNA sequence: TGTGCCTCCCTTAGGGGGACTGAAGCTTTCTTT. The rearrangement joins TRBV19 to TRBJ1-1; maybe TRBD1 (6 bases). V was cut by 11 bases and J by 5 bases, with 12 bases left in between. The germline V gene encodes CDR1 LNHDA and CDR2 SQIVND (reference sequence). The CDR3 is 11 amino acids.

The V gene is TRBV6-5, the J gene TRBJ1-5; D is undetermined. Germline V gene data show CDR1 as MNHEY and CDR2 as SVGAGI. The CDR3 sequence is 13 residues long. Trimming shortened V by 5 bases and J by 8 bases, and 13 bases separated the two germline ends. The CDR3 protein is CASSLLRGEPQHF. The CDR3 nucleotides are TGTGCCAGCAGTCTCCTCCGAGGCGAGCCCCAGCATTTT.

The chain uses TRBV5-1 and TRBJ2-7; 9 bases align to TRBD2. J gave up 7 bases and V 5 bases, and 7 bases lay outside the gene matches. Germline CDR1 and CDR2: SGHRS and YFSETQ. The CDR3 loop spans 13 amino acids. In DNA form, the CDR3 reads TGCGCCAGCAGGGAGCGGGGGGATAAGGAGCAGTACTTC. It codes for CASRERGDKEQYF. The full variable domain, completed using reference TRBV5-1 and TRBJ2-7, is KAGVTQTPRYLIKTRGQQVTLSCSPISGHRSVSWYQQTPGQGLQFLFEYFSETQRNKGNFPGRFSGRQFSNSRSEMNVSTLELGDSALYLCASRERGDKEQYFGPGTRLTVT.

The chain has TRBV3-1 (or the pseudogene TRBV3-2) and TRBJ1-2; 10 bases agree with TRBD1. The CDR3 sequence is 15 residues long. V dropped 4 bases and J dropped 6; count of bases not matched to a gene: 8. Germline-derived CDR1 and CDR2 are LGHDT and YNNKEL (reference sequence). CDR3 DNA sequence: TGTGCCAGCAGCCCTAGAACCGGGACAGGGGATGGCTACACCTTC. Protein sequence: CASSPRTGTGDGYTF.

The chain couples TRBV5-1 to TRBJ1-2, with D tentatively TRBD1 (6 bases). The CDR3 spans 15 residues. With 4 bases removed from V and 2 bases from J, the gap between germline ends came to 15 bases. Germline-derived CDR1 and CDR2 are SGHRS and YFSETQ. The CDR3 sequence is CASSTRTTGNYGYTF. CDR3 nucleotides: TGCGCCAGCAGCACAAGAACAACAGGGAACTATGGCTACACCTTC.

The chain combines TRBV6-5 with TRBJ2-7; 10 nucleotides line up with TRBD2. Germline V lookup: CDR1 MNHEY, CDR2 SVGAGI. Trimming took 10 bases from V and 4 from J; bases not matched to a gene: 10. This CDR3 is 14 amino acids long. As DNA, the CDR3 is TGTGCCACGATCCCTAGCGGGGGTATGTACGAGCAGTACTTC. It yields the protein CATIPSGGMYEQYF.

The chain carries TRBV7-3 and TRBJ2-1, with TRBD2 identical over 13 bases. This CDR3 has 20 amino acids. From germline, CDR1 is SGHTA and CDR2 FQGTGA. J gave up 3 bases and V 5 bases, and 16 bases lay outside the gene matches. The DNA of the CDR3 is TGTGCCAGCAGCCCTACTGTCGGACTAGCGGGGGTGGGTGGCTACAATGAGCAGTTCTTC. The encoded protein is CASSPTVGLAGVGGYNEQFF.

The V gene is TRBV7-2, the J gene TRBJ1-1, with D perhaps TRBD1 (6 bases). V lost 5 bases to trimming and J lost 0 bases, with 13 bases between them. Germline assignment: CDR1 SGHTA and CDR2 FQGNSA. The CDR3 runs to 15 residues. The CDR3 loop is CASSRQATMNTEAFF. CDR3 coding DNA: TGTGCCAGCAGCAGACAGGCTACCATGAACACTGAAGCTTTCTTT.

The CDR3 DNA is TGTGCCAGCCGGACGGAGGGGCAACCCCAGCATTTT. Translated, it gives CASRTEGQPQHF. The chain employs TRBV19 and TRBJ1-5, with D possibly TRBD1 on 5 matching bases. The CDR3 spans 12 residues. V was trimmed by 9 bases and J by 10 bases, leaving 16 bases between them. Germline CDR1 and CDR2: LNHDA and SQIVND (reference sequence).

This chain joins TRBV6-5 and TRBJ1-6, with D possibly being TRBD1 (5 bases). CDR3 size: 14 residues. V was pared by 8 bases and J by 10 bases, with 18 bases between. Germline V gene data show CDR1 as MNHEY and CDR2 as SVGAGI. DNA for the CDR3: TGTGCCAGCCGGGCCCCAGGGAAAAGATCACCCCTCCACTTT. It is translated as CASRAPGKRSPLHF.

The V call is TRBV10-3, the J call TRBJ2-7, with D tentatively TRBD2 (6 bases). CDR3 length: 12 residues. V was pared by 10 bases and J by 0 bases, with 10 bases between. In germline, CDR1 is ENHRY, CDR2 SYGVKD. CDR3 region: CATGDGSYEQYF. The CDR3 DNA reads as TGTGCCACGGGGGACGGCTCCTACGAGCAGTACTTC.

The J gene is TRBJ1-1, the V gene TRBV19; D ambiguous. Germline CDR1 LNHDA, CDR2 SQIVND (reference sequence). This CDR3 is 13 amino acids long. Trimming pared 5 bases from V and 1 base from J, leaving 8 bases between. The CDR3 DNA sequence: TGTGCCAGTAGTGGGCGACAGAACACTGAAGCTTTCTTT. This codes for CASSGRQNTEAFF.

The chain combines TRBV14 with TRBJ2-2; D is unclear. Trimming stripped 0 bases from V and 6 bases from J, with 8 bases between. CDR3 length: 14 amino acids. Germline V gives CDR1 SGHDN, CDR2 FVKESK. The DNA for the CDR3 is TGTGCCAGCAGCCAAGATCAGGTTTCCGGGGAGCTGTTTTTT. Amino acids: CASSQDQVSGELFF.

The CDR3 DNA sequence: TGTGCCAGCAGCCCGGGAGCGGGGGGGGGCTCCGTGGAGACCCAGTACTTC. This translates into CASSPGAGGGSVETQYF. The V call is TRBV9, the J call TRBJ2-5; TRBD2 matches at 10 bases. With V trimmed by 4 bases and J by 5 bases, 14 bases remained unmatched. There are 17 residues in the CDR3. The germline gives CDR1 SGDLS, CDR2 YYNGEE.

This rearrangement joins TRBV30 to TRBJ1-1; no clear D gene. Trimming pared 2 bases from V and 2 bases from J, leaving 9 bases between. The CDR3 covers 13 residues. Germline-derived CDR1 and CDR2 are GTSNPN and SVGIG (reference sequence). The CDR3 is CAWSIFGNTEAFF. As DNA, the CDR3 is TGTGCCTGGAGTATCTTCGGTAACACTGAAGCTTTCTTT.

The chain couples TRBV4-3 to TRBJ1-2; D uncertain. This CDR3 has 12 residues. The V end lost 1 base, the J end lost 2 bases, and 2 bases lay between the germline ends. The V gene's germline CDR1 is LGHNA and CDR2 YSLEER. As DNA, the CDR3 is TGCGCCAGCAGCCAAGCGAACTATGGCTACACCTTC. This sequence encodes CASSQANYGYTF.

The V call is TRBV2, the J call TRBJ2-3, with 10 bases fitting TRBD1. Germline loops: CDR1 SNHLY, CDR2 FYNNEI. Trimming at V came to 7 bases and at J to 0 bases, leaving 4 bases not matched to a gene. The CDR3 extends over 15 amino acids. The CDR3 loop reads CASTRDRGSTDTQYF. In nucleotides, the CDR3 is TGTGCCAGCACCCGGGACAGGGGTAGCACAGATACGCAGTATTTT. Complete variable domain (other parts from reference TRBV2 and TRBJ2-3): EPEVTQTPSHQVTQMGQEVILRCVPISNHLYFYWYRQILGQKVEFLVSFYNNEISEKSEIFDDQFSVERPDGSNFTLKIRSTKLEDSAMYFCASTRDRGSTDTQYFGPGTRLTVL.

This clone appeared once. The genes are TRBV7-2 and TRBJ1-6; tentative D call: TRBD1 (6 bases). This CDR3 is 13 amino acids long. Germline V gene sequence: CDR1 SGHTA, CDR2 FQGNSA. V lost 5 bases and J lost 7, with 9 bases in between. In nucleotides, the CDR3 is TGTGCCAGCAGCGGCCAGGGGAATTCACCCCTCCACTTT. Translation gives CASSGQGNSPLHF.

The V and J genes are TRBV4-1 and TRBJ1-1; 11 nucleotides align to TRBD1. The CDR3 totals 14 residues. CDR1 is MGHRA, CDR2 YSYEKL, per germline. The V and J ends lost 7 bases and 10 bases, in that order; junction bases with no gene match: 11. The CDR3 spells CASTLLRDRGAAFF. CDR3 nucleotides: TGCGCCAGCACACTTCTCCGGGACAGGGGGGCAGCTTTCTTT.